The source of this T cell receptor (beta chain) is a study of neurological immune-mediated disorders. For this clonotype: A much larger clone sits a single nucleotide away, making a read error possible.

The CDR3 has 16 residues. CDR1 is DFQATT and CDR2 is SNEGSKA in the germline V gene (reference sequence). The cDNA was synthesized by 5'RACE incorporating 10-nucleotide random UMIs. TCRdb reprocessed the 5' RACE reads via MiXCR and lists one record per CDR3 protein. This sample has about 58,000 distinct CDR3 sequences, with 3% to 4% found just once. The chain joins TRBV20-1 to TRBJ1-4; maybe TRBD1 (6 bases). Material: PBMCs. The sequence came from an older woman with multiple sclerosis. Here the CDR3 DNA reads TGCAGTGCTAGAGATCCTTACCAGGGGAGGGGTGAAAAACTGGTTTTT. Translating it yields CSARDPYQGRGEKLVF.